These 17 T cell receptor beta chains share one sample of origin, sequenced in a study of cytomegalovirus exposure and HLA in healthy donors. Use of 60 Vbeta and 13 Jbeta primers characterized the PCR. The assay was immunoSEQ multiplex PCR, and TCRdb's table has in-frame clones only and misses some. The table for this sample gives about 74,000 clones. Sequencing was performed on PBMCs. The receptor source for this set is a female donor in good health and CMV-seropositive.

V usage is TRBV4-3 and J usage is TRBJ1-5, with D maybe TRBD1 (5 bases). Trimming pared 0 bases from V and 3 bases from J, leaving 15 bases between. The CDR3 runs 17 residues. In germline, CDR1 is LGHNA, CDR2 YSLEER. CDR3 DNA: TGCGCCAGCAGCCAAGAATTAATCGGGGGTGACAATCAGCCCCAGCATTTT. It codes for CASSQELIGGDNQPQHF.

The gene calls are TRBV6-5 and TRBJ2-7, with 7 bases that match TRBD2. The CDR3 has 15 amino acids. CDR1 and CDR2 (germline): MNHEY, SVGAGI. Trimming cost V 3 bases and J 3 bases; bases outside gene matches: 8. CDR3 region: CASSYPGGGSYEQYF. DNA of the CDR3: TGTGCCAGCAGTTATCCGGGGGGAGGGAGCTACGAGCAGTACTTC.

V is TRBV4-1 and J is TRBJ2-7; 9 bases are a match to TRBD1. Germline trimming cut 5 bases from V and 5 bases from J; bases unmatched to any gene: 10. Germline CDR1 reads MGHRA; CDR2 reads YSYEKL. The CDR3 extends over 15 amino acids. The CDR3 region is CASSFSQGQGNEQYF. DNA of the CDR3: TGCGCCAGCAGCTTTTCCCAGGGACAGGGCAACGAGCAGTACTTC.

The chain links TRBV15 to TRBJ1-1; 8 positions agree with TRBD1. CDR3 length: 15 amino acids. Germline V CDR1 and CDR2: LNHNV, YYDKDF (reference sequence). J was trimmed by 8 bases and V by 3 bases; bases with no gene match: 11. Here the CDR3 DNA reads TGTGCCACCAGCAGCCTCTGGACAGGGCGCTACGAAGCTTTCTTT. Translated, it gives CATSSLWTGRYEAFF.

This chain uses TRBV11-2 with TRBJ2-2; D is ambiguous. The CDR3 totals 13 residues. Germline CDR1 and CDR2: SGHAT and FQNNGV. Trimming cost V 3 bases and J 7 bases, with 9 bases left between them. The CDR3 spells CASSFGDIGELFF. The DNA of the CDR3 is TGTGCCAGCAGCTTCGGTGATATCGGGGAGCTGTTTTTT.

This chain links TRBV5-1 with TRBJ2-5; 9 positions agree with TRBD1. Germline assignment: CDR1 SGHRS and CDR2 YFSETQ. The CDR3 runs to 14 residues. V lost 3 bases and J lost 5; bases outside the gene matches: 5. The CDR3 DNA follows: TGCGCCAGCAGCTCAACAGGGGGCGGGGAGACCCAGTACTTC. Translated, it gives CASSSTGGGETQYF.

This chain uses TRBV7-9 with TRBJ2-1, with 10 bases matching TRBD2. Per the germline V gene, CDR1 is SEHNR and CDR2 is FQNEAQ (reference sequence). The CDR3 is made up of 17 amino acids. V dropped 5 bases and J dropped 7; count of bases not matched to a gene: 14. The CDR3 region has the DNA TGTGCCAGCAGCACAACCCACGGGACTAGCGAGCCGAATGAGCAGTTCTTC. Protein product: CASSTTHGTSEPNEQFF.

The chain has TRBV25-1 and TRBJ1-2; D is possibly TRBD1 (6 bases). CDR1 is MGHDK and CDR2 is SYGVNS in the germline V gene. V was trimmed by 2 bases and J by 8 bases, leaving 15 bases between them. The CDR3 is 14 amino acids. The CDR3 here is CASSEAGARVGYTF. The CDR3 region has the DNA TGTGCCAGCAGTGAAGCAGGGGCCCGTGTGGGCTACACCTTC.

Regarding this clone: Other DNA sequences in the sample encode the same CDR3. Here the CDR3 DNA reads TGCGCCAGCAGCTTGGGACAGGGAGGCACAGATACGCAGTATTTT. Amino acids: CASSLGQGGTDTQYF. V usage is TRBV5-1 and J usage is TRBJ2-3, with 7 bases lining up with TRBD1. Germline loops: CDR1 SGHRS, CDR2 YFSETQ. The CDR3 contains 15 residues. Unmatched junction bases numbered 2, after V lost 0 bases and J lost 1 base. The full variable domain, its missing parts supplied by reference TRBV5-1 and TRBJ2-3, is KAGVTQTPRYLIKTRGQQVTLSCSPISGHRSVSWYQQTPGQGLQFLFEYFSETQRNKGNFPGRFSGRQFSNSRSEMNVSTLELGDSALYLCASSLGQGGTDTQYFGPGTRLTVL.

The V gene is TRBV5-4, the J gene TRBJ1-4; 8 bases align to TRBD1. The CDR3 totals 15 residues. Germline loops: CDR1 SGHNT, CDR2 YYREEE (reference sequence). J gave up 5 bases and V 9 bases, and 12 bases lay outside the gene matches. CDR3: CAISNTGQGNEKLFF. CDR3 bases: TGTGCCATCTCAAACACAGGACAGGGAAATGAAAAACTGTTTTTT.

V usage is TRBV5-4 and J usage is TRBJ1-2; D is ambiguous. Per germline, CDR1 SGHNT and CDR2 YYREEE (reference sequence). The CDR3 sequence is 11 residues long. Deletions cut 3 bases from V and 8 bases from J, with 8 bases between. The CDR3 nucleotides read TGTGCCAGCAGCTCGGGTGGGGGCTACACCTTC. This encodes CASSSGGGYTF.

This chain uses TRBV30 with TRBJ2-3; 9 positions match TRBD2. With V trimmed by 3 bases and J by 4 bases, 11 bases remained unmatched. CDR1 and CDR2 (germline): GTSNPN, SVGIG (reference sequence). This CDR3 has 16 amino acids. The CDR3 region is CAWRRASGAVADTQYF. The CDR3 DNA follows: TGTGCCTGGAGGAGGGCTAGCGGGGCTGTAGCAGATACGCAGTATTTT.

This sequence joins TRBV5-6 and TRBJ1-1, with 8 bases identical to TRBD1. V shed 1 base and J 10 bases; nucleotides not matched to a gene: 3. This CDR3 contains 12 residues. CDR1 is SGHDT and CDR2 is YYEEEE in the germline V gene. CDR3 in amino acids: CASSLQGARAFF. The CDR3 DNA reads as TGTGCCAGCAGCTTGCAGGGGGCGCGAGCTTTCTTT.

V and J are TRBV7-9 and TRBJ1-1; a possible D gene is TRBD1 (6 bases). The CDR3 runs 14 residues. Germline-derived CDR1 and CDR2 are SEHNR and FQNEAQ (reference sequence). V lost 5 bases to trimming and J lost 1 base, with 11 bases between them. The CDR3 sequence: CASSLPDRNTEAFF. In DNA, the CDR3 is TGTGCCAGCAGCCTCCCGGACAGGAACACTGAAGCTTTCTTT.

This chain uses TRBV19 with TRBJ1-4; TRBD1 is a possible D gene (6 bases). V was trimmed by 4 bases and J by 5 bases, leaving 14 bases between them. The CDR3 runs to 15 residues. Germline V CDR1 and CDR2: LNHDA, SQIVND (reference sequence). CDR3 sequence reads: CASSTAGTPNEKLFF. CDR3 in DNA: TGTGCCAGTAGTACGGCCGGGACACCGAATGAAAAACTGTTTTTT.

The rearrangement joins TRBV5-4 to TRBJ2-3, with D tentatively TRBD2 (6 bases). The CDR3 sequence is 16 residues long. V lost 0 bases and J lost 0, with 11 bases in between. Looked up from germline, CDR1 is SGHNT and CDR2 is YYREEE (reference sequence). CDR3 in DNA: TGTGCCAGCAGCTTGGCAGTTGGGAGGAGCACAGATACGCAGTATTTT. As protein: CASSLAVGRSTDTQYF.

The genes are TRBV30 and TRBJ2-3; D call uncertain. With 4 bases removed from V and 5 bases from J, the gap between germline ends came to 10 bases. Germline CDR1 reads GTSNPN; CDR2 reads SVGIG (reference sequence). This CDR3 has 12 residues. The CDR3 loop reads CAWTDSGDTQYF. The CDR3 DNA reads TGTGCCTGGACCGACTCCGGAGATACGCAGTATTTT.